What follows are 16 T cell receptor beta chains derived from one specimen sequenced in a study of patients and donors after allogeneic stem cell transplantation. MiXCR was run by TCRdb on the RT-PCR reads, yielding one entry per CDR3 protein. The repertoire holds about 960,000 distinct CDR3 sequences, with around 17% as singletons. Sequenced material: blood, either unsorted or a sorted T cell fraction (not recorded which). The receptors here all came from a human donor who was either an allogeneic HSCT recipient or a stem cell or donor lymphocyte infusion donor (not recorded which). It is not recorded whose cells these are; they may come from a transplant donor.

This clonotype was seen a few times. J is TRBJ2-1 and V is TRBV19; 7 bases fit TRBD1. The V gene's germline CDR1 is LNHDA and CDR2 SQIVND (reference sequence). V was pared by 7 bases and J by 0 bases, with 3 bases of the junction left unmatched. The CDR3 runs to 14 residues. CDR3 DNA sequence: TGTGCCAGTACACAGGGGCCCTCCTACAATGAGCAGTTCTTC. Protein: CASTQGPSYNEQFF.

A few counts support this clonotype. As DNA, the CDR3 is TGTGCCAGCAGTGAGGGGGGAGGGGACCGGCAGCCCCAGCATTTT. It codes for CASSEGGGDRQPQHF. The chain employs TRBV6-1 and TRBJ1-5, with D perhaps matching TRBD1 (5 bases). V lost 3 bases to trimming and J lost 7 bases, with 16 bases between them. This CDR3 contains 15 residues. CDR1 MNHNS and CDR2 SASEGT come from the germline V gene.

This clonotype was seen only a few times. This chain links TRBV27 with TRBJ2-1; TRBD2 matches at 9 bases. V dropped 7 bases and J dropped 9; count of bases not matched to a gene: 13. The germline CDR1 and CDR2 sequences are MNHEY and SMNVEV (reference sequence). The CDR3 has 15 amino acids. The CDR3 DNA reads TGTGCCAGCACCCCGGGACTAGCTGTAAGGGGTGAGCAGTTCTTC. This gives the protein CASTPGLAVRGEQFF.

This clonotype has more than one count but fewer than ten. This sequence joins TRBV12-3 or TRBV12-4 and TRBJ2-7; possible D gene TRBD2, 5 bases. This CDR3 has 15 amino acids. Deletions cut 3 bases from V and 0 bases from J, with 12 bases between. The CDR3 protein is CASSFEGKGSYEQYF. The CDR3 DNA is TGTGCCAGCAGTTTTGAGGGAAAAGGCTCCTACGAGCAGTACTTC.

Ten or more counts support this clonotype. The gene calls are TRBV12-3 or TRBV12-4 and TRBJ2-7; the D gene is possibly TRBD2 (6 bases). The ends were cut back, 5 bases at V and 0 bases at J, with 17 bases in the middle. CDR3 length: 16 residues. This CDR3 is CASSPSWGESSYEQYF. The CDR3, as DNA: TGTGCCAGCAGTCCCTCGTGGGGGGAGAGCTCCTACGAGCAGTACTTC.

This clonotype showed up just a few times. The CDR3: CASSQPTSGRGFEQFF. The CDR3 DNA reads as TGCGCCAGCAGCCAACCCACTAGCGGGAGGGGCTTTGAGCAGTTCTTC. V gene TRBV4-1 combines with J gene TRBJ2-1; 13 bases are shared with TRBD2. The CDR3 covers 16 residues. Germline CDR1 and CDR2: MGHRA and YSYEKL. With 2 bases clipped from V and 9 bases from J, the junction kept 7 bases outside the gene matches.

The rearrangement joins TRBV7-3 to TRBJ2-1, with TRBD1 identical over 10 bases. This CDR3 region has 16 residues. Germline-derived CDR1 and CDR2 are SGHTA and FQGTGA. Trimming at V came to 2 bases and at J to 7 bases, leaving 8 bases not matched to a gene. The CDR3 sequence: CASSLVGTGAVNEQFF. The CDR3 region has the DNA TGTGCCAGCAGCTTAGTAGGGACAGGGGCGGTGAATGAGCAGTTCTTC.

The chain joins TRBV6-1 to TRBJ1-3; D gene unclear. This CDR3 is built from 13 residues. Germline V CDR1 and CDR2: MNHNS, SASEGT. Trimming took off 10 bases at V and 0 bases at J, with 10 bases between the two ends. DNA of the CDR3: TGTGCCACCTTGGGGATCTCTGGAAACACCATATATTTT. Translation gives CATLGISGNTIYF.

This clonotype was counted many times. The chain's CDR3 is CASSFGPTEQFF. The CDR3 DNA is TGTGCCAGCAGTTTCGGGCCGACTGAGCAGTTCTTC. The chain links TRBV28 to TRBJ2-1; D not resolved. This CDR3 comprises 12 residues. Trimming took off 3 bases at V and 9 bases at J, with 9 bases between the two ends. Germline values: CDR1 MDHEN, CDR2 SYDVKM. The whole variable domain, filled in from reference TRBV28 and TRBJ2-1, reads DVKVTQSSRYLVKRTGEKVFLECVQDMDHENMFWYRQDPGLGLRLIYFSYDVKMKEKGDIPEGYSVSREKKERFSLILESASTNQTSMYLCASSFGPTEQFFGPGTRLTVL.

The chain links TRBV7-3 to TRBJ2-3; D is uncertain. Germline-derived CDR1 and CDR2 are SGHTA and FQGTGA. The V gene lost 5 bases and the J gene lost 6 bases, with 9 bases spanning the gap. This CDR3 spans 12 amino acids. CDR3: CASSPGKDTQYF. CDR3 sequence (DNA): TGTGCCAGCAGCCCCGGAAAGGATACGCAGTATTTT.

This clonotype was seen a few times. The genes are TRBV6-5 and TRBJ2-7, with D perhaps assigned TRBD1 or TRBD2 (5 bases each). The CDR3 contains 13 residues. The germline gives CDR1 MNHEY, CDR2 SVGAGI. V shed 2 bases and J shed 3 bases, with 8 bases lying between them. In nucleotides, the CDR3 is TGTGCCAGCAGTTACCTGAGGGGCTACGAGCAGTACTTC. Amino acid sequence: CASSYLRGYEQYF.

This clonotype was found a few times. This chain joins TRBV11-1 and TRBJ2-5, with 7 positions matching TRBD2. The CDR3 extends over 14 amino acids. In germline, CDR1 is SGHAT, CDR2 FQDESV (reference sequence). V lost 5 bases and J lost 2; bases outside the gene matches: 5. CDR3 DNA: TGTGCCAGCAGCCCCGGGAGGAAACAAGAGACCCAGTACTTC. Translating gives CASSPGRKQETQYF.

This clonotype was recorded a few times. The chain links TRBV5-1 to TRBJ2-1; D assignment may be TRBD1 or TRBD2 (5 bases each). The V gene's germline CDR1 is SGHRS and CDR2 YFSETQ. This CDR3 has 16 residues. With 2 bases removed from V and 7 bases from J, the gap between germline ends came to 19 bases. The CDR3 nucleotides read TGCGCCAGCAGCTTAAGACCGGGACGCCCGTCGAATGAGCAGTTCTTC. Protein: CASSLRPGRPSNEQFF.

The chain joins TRBV10-3 to TRBJ2-3, with TRBD2 matching 10 bases. The CDR3 consists of 20 residues. V was pared by 0 bases and J by 1 base, with 13 bases of the junction left unmatched. Germline V gene sequence: CDR1 ENHRY, CDR2 SYGVKD. CDR3: CAISESEEMSGGAGTDTQYF. The CDR3 DNA reads TGTGCCATCAGTGAGTCCGAGGAAATGAGCGGGGGGGCTGGCACAGATACGCAGTATTTT.

The chain carries TRBV28 and TRBJ1-2, with unresolved D. The V gene's germline CDR1 is MDHEN and CDR2 SYDVKM. The CDR3 covers 11 residues. The V gene lost 1 base and the J gene lost 8 bases, with 5 bases spanning the gap. The CDR3 DNA reads as TGTGCCAGCAGTTTATCAGTCGGCTACACCTTC. This translates into CASSLSVGYTF.

There are a few counts of this clonotype. J is TRBJ2-2 and V is TRBV5-6; D not certain. Looked up from germline, CDR1 is SGHDT and CDR2 is YYEEEE. This CDR3 contains 15 residues. Trimming stripped 0 bases from V and 0 bases from J, with 6 bases between. The CDR3 is CASSLVDTNTGELFF. In DNA, the CDR3 is TGTGCCAGCAGCTTGGTCGACACGAACACCGGGGAGCTGTTTTTT.